This TCR beta chain was obtained from a study of blood T cells in healthy people across ages. Whole-study context: Per every two T cells, about one barcoded beta molecule was captured by template switching. Study outcomes and limitations: Higher diversity and more naive CD4+ cells were features of long-lived donors, compared to aged donors. Unknown CMV status may confound age-related changes in expanded clones. Estimates of diversity drawn from one million T cells were considered underestimates.

Germline V gene lookup returns CDR1 MDHEN and CDR2 SYDVKM. With 5 bases removed from V and 7 bases from J, the gap between germline ends came to 14 bases. This CDR3 contains 14 residues. PCR was performed a second time for about 6 to 12 cycles using a sample-barcoded 5' primer and a J-beta primer mix. Each CDR3 protein is one row after TCRdb ran MiXCR on the 5' RACE reads. In the table there are roughly 700,000 distinct CDR3 sequences, over 45% of which are singletons. For this clonotype: Its antigen is not known.

Sequencing used blood. The genes are TRBV28 and TRBJ1-4; D uncertain. The origin of this receptor is a woman aged 60-75 years in good health. CDR3 nucleotide sequence: TGTGCCAGCAGTCCCTTGAGAGGTGGTGAAAAACTGTTTTTT. As protein: CASSPLRGGEKLFF.